One sample yielded the 9 T cell receptor beta chains listed below, sequenced in a study of CD8 T cells in ankylosing spondylitis. General observations from the study: Blood from ankylosing spondylitis patients appeared to carry a characteristic roughly eight-variant TCR beta motif.

MiXCR was run by TCRdb on the 5' RACE reads, yielding one entry per CDR3 protein. This sample has about 700,000 distinct CDR3 sequences, with over 15% found just once. Antigens for these TCRs are unknown. Sequenced: blood, either unsorted or a sorted T cell fraction (not recorded which). All receptors come from a male donor with ankylosing spondylitis.

This clonotype occurred many times. The chain has TRBV12-3 or TRBV12-4 and TRBJ2-3; D remains ambiguous. The V end lost 3 bases, the J end lost 2 bases, and 6 bases lay between the germline ends. This CDR3 has 13 amino acids. The CDR3 sequence: CASSFPNTDTQYF. CDR3 DNA: TGTGCCAGCAGTTTTCCGAACACAGATACGCAGTATTTT.

This clonotype has just a few counts. The chain links TRBV12-3 or TRBV12-4 to TRBJ2-1; 10 nucleotides agree with TRBD1. With 4 bases clipped from V and 5 bases from J, the junction kept 11 bases outside the gene matches. This CDR3 region has 17 residues. CDR3 sequence (DNA): TGTGCCAGCAGTTCAACCGCCGGGACAGGGGCCCACAATGAGCAGTTCTTC. Residues: CASSSTAGTGAHNEQFF.

The sample holds a few counts of this clonotype. The chain is built from TRBV4-1 and TRBJ1-5, with TRBD1 matching over 10 bases. Germline CDR1 reads MGHRA; CDR2 reads YSYEKL. V trimming: 5 bases; J trimming: 0 bases; junction bases outside the gene matches: 4. The CDR3 consists of 16 residues. The CDR3 here is CASSSGTGDSNQPQHF. The CDR3 DNA is TGCGCCAGCAGCTCCGGGACAGGGGATAGCAATCAGCCCCAGCATTTT.

A few counts support this clonotype. The chain joins TRBV4-1 to TRBJ1-1; D is undetermined. V was pared by 4 bases and J by 3 bases, with 15 bases between. The CDR3 consists of 15 residues. Germline CDR1 is MGHRA and CDR2 is YSYEKL. The CDR3 sequence: CASSPTVGQDTEAFF. The CDR3 region has the DNA TGCGCCAGCAGCCCCACGGTCGGGCAAGACACTGAAGCTTTCTTT.

This clonotype was seen a handful of times. This rearrangement joins TRBV5-1 to TRBJ1-2; D may be TRBD1 (6 bases). In germline, CDR1 is SGHRS, CDR2 YFSETQ. This CDR3 is 15 amino acids long. Trimming shortened V by 0 bases and J by 4 bases, and 13 bases separated the two germline ends. CDR3 sequence (DNA): TGCGCCAGCAGCTTGGACTATCAGGGGACCTATGGCTACACCTTC. It codes for CASSLDYQGTYGYTF.

In this sample, this clonotype turned up a few times. The V gene is TRBV18, the J gene TRBJ2-1; 11 bases are a match to TRBD1. The CDR3 loop spans 16 amino acids. After removal of 1 base from V and 5 bases from J, the junction contained 4 bases not matched to a gene. Germline-derived CDR1 and CDR2 are KGHSH and LQKENI. CDR3 sequence (DNA): TGTGCCAGCTCACCACTGGACAGGGGGCGGAACAATGAGCAGTTCTTC. It yields the protein CASSPLDRGRNNEQFF.

The chain links TRBV4-1 to TRBJ2-3, with D maybe TRBD2 (6 bases). The V gene lost 6 bases and the J gene lost 2 bases, with 12 bases spanning the gap. This CDR3 has 14 amino acids. CDR1 and CDR2 (germline): MGHRA, YSYEKL. The DNA of the CDR3 is TGCGCCAGCAGGGGACTGGCGGACACAGATACGCAGTATTTT. Its translation: CASRGLADTDTQYF.

This clonotype was seen more than once but under ten times. The chain links TRBV27 to TRBJ1-2, with a weak D call TRBD1 (5 bases). CDR1 and CDR2 from the germline V gene are MNHEY and SMNVEV (reference sequence). The V end lost 4 bases, the J end lost 4 bases, and 10 bases lay between the germline ends. The length of the CDR3 is 13 residues. CDR3 nucleotide sequence: TGTGCCAGCAGTTCCGCAGGGAGCTATGGCTACACCTTC. Residues: CASSSAGSYGYTF.

V is TRBV4-1 and J is TRBJ2-2; maybe TRBD1 (6 bases). The CDR3 has 17 residues. CDR1 MGHRA and CDR2 YSYEKL come from the germline V gene. Trimming pared 0 bases from V and 7 bases from J, leaving 18 bases between. The CDR3 DNA is TGCGCCAGCAGCCAAGATTCCTTGGACAGTTACATCGGGGAGCTGTTTTTT. Its translation is CASSQDSLDSYIGELFF.